Sequencing of this TCR beta chain was carried out in a study of human T cells and chemical hapten exposure. Study-wide background: Small differences in pooled library volume mainly drove the variation in TCR yields per sample. Study conclusions and caveats: Clustering by CDR3 similarity yielded significantly more large clusters from expanded TCRs than controls.

Germline loops: CDR1 LNHNV, CDR2 YYDKDF (reference sequence). The CDR3 sequence is 14 residues long. V was clipped by 9 bases and J by 4 bases, with 15 bases between them. TCRdb passed the RACE reads through MiXCR, listing each CDR3 protein once. Here the sample spans 330,000 or so distinct CDR3 sequences, under 6.5% being singletons. This clonotype was seen ten or more times. Its target is unknown. Time point noted: patch test 2, 6 weeks after DPC sensitization. The treatment was: therapeutic diphenylcyclopropenone sensitization with weekly scalp DPC. The rearrangement uses TRBV15 and TRBJ2-2; no reliable D call. The source of this sequence is a young woman with alopecia areata. Some clones in this sample may be carry-over from other donors' samples. Source: whole blood, taken in connection with sensitization to the hapten diphenylcyclopropenone (DPC). This CDR3 is CATKEQAGTGELFF. The DNA of the CDR3 is TGTGCCACGAAAGAGCAGGCAGGCACCGGGGAGCTGTTTTTT. The full variable domain, with the rest looked up from reference TRBV15 and TRBJ2-2, is DAMVIQNPRYQVTQFGKPVTLSCSQTLNHNVMYWYQQKSSQAPKLLFHYYDKDFNNEADTPDNFQSRRPNTSFCFLDIRSPGLGDTAMYLCATKEQAGTGELFFGEGSRLTVL.